This T cell receptor (beta chain) was sequenced in a study of human T cells and chemical hapten exposure. Original methodology: A per-sample median of roughly 97,000 TCRs was observed, with a range of roughly 23,224 to 750,000. Each CDR3 protein gets one entry after TCRdb re-called the RACE reads with MiXCR. For this entry, the V and J calls and clone size follow TCRdb and not the study's own pipeline. The table has around 350,000 distinct CDR3 sequences, about 5% seen once. Study outcomes and limitations: The formation of large CDR3 similarity clusters by expanded TCRs significantly exceeded that of controls.

Germline CDR1 LGHNA, CDR2 YSLEER. V shed 1 base and J shed 8 bases, with 17 bases lying between them. The CDR3 covers 16 residues. Time point denoted: pre-sensitization, week 0. Stated treatment: therapeutic diphenylcyclopropenone sensitization with weekly scalp DPC. This clonotype has only a few counts. The antigen remains unidentified. V gene TRBV4-3 combines with J gene TRBJ1-4; no definite D call. The sequenced sample was whole blood, obtained in connection with sensitization to the hapten diphenylcyclopropenone (DPC). The receptor was derived from a woman aged 18-30 years with alopecia areata. Some clones in this sample may be carry-over from other donors' samples. CDR3 loop: CASSQVPGVGREKLFF. CDR3 nucleotide sequence: TGCGCCAGCAGCCAAGTTCCAGGCGTTGGAAGAGAAAAACTGTTTTTT.